Each of the 16 T cell receptor beta chains below was sequenced from the same sample in a study of identical twins. TCRdb re-called the 5' RACE reads with MiXCR, one entry per CDR3 protein. The sample holds around 1.7 million distinct CDR3 sequences; around a third are singletons and the top ten take about 0.27%. The sequenced sample consisted of cord blood. These receptors originate from a newborn girl in good health.

This clonotype was seen only a few times. The rearrangement links TRBV6-5 to TRBJ1-4; D perhaps matches TRBD1 (5 bases). Looked up from germline, CDR1 is MNHEY and CDR2 is SVGAGI. The length of the CDR3 is 14 residues. The V end was cut by 7 bases, the J end by 8 bases, with 17 bases between. The CDR3 spells CASTYPRELEKLFF. CDR3 DNA: TGTGCCAGCACCTACCCCAGGGAACTCGAAAAACTGTTTTTT.

The chain recombines TRBV3-1 with TRBJ2-7; D unclear. The CDR3 is made up of 12 amino acids. Germline V lookup: CDR1 LGHDT, CDR2 YNNKEL (reference sequence). The V gene lost 4 bases and the J gene lost 6 bases, with 10 bases spanning the gap. DNA of the CDR3: TGTGCCAGCAGCCGGGTAACGAGCGAGCAGTACTTC. This codes for CASSRVTSEQYF.

The CDR3 bases are TGTGCCAGCTCACCAAGGGCAGACCGAGAGACCCAGTACTTC. Residues: CASSPRADRETQYF. This chain connects TRBV18 to TRBJ2-5; D is ambiguous. The CDR3 runs to 14 residues. The germline V gene encodes CDR1 KGHSH and CDR2 LQKENI. Trimming cost V 2 bases and J 4 bases, with 11 bases left between them. Variable domain in full (rest from reference TRBV18 and TRBJ2-5): NAGVMQNPRHLVRRRGQEARLRCSPMKGHSHVYWYRQLPEEGLKFMVYLQKENIIDESGMPKERFSAEFPKEGPSILRIQQVVRGDSAAYFCASSPRADRETQYFGPGTRLLVL.

The chain couples TRBV3-1 to TRBJ2-7, with D unclear. Trimming cost V 0 bases and J 6 bases, with 9 bases left between them. Germline V CDR1 and CDR2: LGHDT, YNNKEL (reference sequence). The CDR3 covers 13 residues. This CDR3 is CASSQDRAPEQYF. CDR3 in DNA: TGTGCCAGCAGCCAAGATAGGGCGCCCGAGCAGTACTTC.

A single count supports this clonotype. A read error may produce the germline difference seen at one junction end. The chain recombines TRBV14 with TRBJ1-1; no reliable D call. The CDR3 extends over 13 amino acids. CDR1 is SGHDN and CDR2 is FVKESK in the germline V gene. In nucleotides, the CDR3 is TGTGCCAGCAGCCAGGGGATATGGACTGAAACTTTCTTT. Translated, it gives CASSQGIWTETFF.

This chain uses TRBV29-1 with TRBJ1-2; D is unclear. Germline CDR1 reads SQVTM; CDR2 reads ANQGSEA. The CDR3 has 14 amino acids. The V end lost 3 bases, the J end lost 0 bases, and 11 bases lay between the germline ends. CDR3 amino acids: CSVDIGQTNYGYTF. CDR3 coding DNA: TGCAGCGTTGATATAGGGCAAACTAACTATGGCTACACCTTC.

At least ten counts were recorded for this clonotype. The chain links TRBV6-4 to TRBJ2-7; D tentatively reads TRBD1 or TRBD2 (5 bases each). The CDR3 extends over 15 amino acids. Per germline, CDR1 MRHNA and CDR2 SNTAGT. V was shortened by 5 bases and J by 3 bases, with 17 bases between the two germline ends. CDR3 protein: CASSKQVGSGYEQYF. DNA for the CDR3: TGTGCCAGCAGTAAACAGGTTGGCAGCGGCTACGAGCAGTACTTC.

The gene calls are TRBV7-9 and TRBJ1-3, with a possible D match to TRBD1 (6 bases). Germline CDR1 and CDR2: SEHNR and FQNEAQ (reference sequence). V was shortened by 5 bases and J by 2 bases, with 10 bases between the two germline ends. The CDR3 spans 14 residues. In DNA, the CDR3 is TGTGCCAGCAGCCGGGGACACACTGGAAACACCATATATTTT. Translation: CASSRGHTGNTIYF.

This chain uses TRBV6-5 with TRBJ1-1; a weak D match, TRBD1 (5 bases). The germline V and J ends were trimmed by 2 bases and 5 bases, with 12 bases remaining between them. CDR1 and CDR2 (germline): MNHEY, SVGAGI. The CDR3 totals 14 residues. CDR3 in DNA: TGTGCCAGCAGTTACGTGGGGGTTGGGACTGAAGCTTTCTTT. Translating gives CASSYVGVGTEAFF.

This clonotype appeared once. The J gene is TRBJ2-1, the V gene TRBV20-1, with TRBD2 as a possible D gene (6 bases). Germline loops: CDR1 DFQATT, CDR2 SNEGSKA (reference sequence). The V gene lost 3 bases and the J gene lost 7 bases, with 16 bases spanning the gap. CDR3 length: 14 residues. CDR3: CSAREEGPRNEQFF. The CDR3 DNA reads as TGCAGTGCTAGGGAGGAGGGACCGCGAAATGAGCAGTTCTTC.

This chain links TRBV10-2 with TRBJ2-5, with D unclear. V gave up 5 bases and J gave up 3 bases, with 10 bases separating them. CDR1 and CDR2 (germline): WSHSY, SAAADI. This CDR3 comprises 13 residues. CDR3 loop: CASSYSLEETQYF. The DNA for the CDR3 is TGCGCCAGCAGTTATTCGCTTGAAGAGACCCAGTACTTC.

There are a few counts of this clonotype. The chain links TRBV20-1 to TRBJ2-1, with a possible D match to TRBD2 (6 bases). The CDR3 extends over 14 amino acids. Germline values: CDR1 DFQATT, CDR2 SNEGSKA (reference sequence). V was pared by 7 bases and J by 9 bases, with 22 bases between. CDR3: CSGGDSVRGGEQFF. The DNA for the CDR3 is TGCAGTGGGGGGGACTCGGTTAGGGGAGGTGAGCAGTTCTTC.

This clonotype was picked up many times. The J gene is TRBJ2-7, the V gene TRBV5-1, with D hard to call. In germline, CDR1 is SGHRS, CDR2 YFSETQ. The V gene lost 1 base and the J gene lost 6 bases, with 5 bases spanning the gap. This CDR3 has 11 amino acids. The CDR3 DNA follows: TGCGCCAGCAGCTTGACAGCCGAGCAGTACTTC. Translation gives CASSLTAEQYF.

This sequence joins TRBV5-1 and TRBJ1-1; TRBD1 agrees at 7 bases. The CDR3 is made up of 14 amino acids. V lost 5 bases and J lost 4; bases outside the gene matches: 8. Germline loops: CDR1 SGHRS, CDR2 YFSETQ. CDR3 in DNA: TGCGCCAGCAGATATCAAGACAGGGCCACTGAAGCTTTCTTT. It codes for CASRYQDRATEAFF.

This clonotype showed up just once. The chain couples TRBV14 to TRBJ2-4, with a possible D match to TRBD1 (6 bases). The better agreement between TRBJ2-5 and the DNA end casts doubt on the J call. CDR1 and CDR2 from the germline V gene are SGHDN and FVKESK. The CDR3 is made up of 14 amino acids. CDR3 nucleotides: TGTGCCAGCAGCCAAGGTGCAGGGGAGGAGACCCAGTACTTC. Translation gives CASSQGAGEETQYF.

The chain recombines TRBV15 with TRBJ2-7; D ambiguous. The CDR3 has 15 amino acids. Germline loops: CDR1 LNHNV, CDR2 YYDKDF (reference sequence). V was shortened by 1 base and J by 0 bases, with 10 bases between the two germline ends. CDR3 protein: CATSRGSTVSYEQYF. CDR3 coding DNA: TGTGCCACCAGCAGAGGCTCTACAGTCTCCTACGAGCAGTACTTC.